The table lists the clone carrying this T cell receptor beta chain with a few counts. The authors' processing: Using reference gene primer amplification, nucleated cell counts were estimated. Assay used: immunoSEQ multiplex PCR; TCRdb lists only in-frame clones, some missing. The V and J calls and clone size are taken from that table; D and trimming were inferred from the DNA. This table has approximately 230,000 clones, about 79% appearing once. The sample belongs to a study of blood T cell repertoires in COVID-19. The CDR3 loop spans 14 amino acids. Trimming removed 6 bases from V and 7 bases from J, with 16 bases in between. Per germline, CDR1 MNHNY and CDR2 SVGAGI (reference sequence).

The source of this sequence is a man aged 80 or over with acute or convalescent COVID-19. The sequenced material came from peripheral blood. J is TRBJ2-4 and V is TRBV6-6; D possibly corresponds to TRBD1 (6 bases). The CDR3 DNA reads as TGTGCCAGCAGACCTCAGGGGAACGGGAACATTCAGTACTTC. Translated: CASRPQGNGNIQYF.